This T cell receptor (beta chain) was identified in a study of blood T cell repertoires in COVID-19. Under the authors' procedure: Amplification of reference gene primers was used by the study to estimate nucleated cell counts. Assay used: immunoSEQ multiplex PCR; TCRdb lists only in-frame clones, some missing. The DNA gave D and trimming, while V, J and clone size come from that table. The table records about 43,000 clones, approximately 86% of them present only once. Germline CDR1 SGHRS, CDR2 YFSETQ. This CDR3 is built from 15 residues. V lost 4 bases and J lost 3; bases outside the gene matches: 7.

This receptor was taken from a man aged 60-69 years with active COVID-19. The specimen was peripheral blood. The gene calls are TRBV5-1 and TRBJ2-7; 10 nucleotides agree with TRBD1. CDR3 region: CASSQDGTGVYEQYF. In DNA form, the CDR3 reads TGCGCCAGCAGCCAAGACGGGACAGGGGTCTACGAGCAGTACTTC.